The 30 T cell receptor beta chains below come from one sample, sequenced in a study of CD8+ T cells in alopecia areata. Extracted RNA was reverse transcribed into cDNA, the sequencing template. Profiled with immunoSEQ multiplex PCR; TCRdb holds only in-frame clones, not every one. In the table there are 170,000 or so clones, about 55% of which are singletons. Treatment: oral pan-JAK inhibitor, 5-10 mg twice daily. Sequencing was performed on CD8+ T cells sorted from blood, taken at week 24, from a patient treated with tofacitinib. Source of these receptors: a human donor with alopecia areata.

The chain has TRBV7-9 and TRBJ2-1; D gene ambiguous. The germline CDR1 and CDR2 sequences are SEHNR and FQNEAQ (reference sequence). Trimming removed 5 bases at V and 10 bases at J, with 6 bases between. This CDR3 is 10 amino acids long. CDR3 in amino acids: CASSEQEQFF. The CDR3 coding sequence is TGTGCCAGCAGCGAGCAGGAGCAGTTCTTC.

V gene TRBV5-6 combines with J gene TRBJ2-7; the D is unclear. The germline V gene has CDR1 SGHDT and CDR2 YYEEEE. V shed 5 bases and J shed 4 bases, with 16 bases lying between them. The CDR3 contains 14 residues. The CDR3 loop is CASSLENSRYEQYF. The CDR3 coding sequence is TGTGCCAGCAGTTTAGAGAACTCCCGATACGAGCAGTACTTC. Together with reference TRBV5-6 and TRBJ2-7, the CDR3 gives the full variable domain: DAGVTQSPTHLIKTRGQQVTLRCSPKSGHDTVSWYQQALGQGPQFIFQYYEEEERQRGNFPDRFSGHQFPNYSSELNVNALLLGDSALYLCASSLENSRYEQYFGPGTRLTVT.

The chain uses TRBV28 and TRBJ2-1, with TRBD2 matching over 9 bases. Germline V gene sequence: CDR1 MDHEN, CDR2 SYDVKM. Trimming at V came to 3 bases and at J to 5 bases, leaving 2 bases not matched to a gene. The CDR3 totals 14 residues. CDR3 region: CASSFGGGDNEQFF. CDR3 DNA: TGTGCCAGCAGTTTTGGCGGGGGGGACAATGAGCAGTTCTTC.

The chain couples TRBV15 to TRBJ1-6; D might be TRBD1 (6 bases). CDR3 size: 18 residues. Germline CDR1 LNHNV, CDR2 YYDKDF (reference sequence). Between the trimmed V and J ends, which lost 0 bases and 8 bases, there was a span of 20 bases. The CDR3 nucleotides are TGTGCCACCAGCAGAGATCTAGTAGGTTCTGGGGGCTATTCACCCCTCCACTTT. This translates into CATSRDLVGSGGYSPLHF.

There are a few counts of this clone. The chain couples TRBV4-3 to TRBJ2-3, with TRBD2 as a possible D gene (5 bases). V dropped 0 bases and J dropped 6 bases, with 10 bases sitting between them. Germline CDR1 is LGHNA and CDR2 is YSLEER. The CDR3 has 14 amino acids. The CDR3 coding sequence is TGCGCCAGCAGCCAAGAAGGAGGAATGGATACGCAGTATTTT. It codes for CASSQEGGMDTQYF.

The V gene is TRBV13, the J gene TRBJ2-1; D remains unclear. Trimming removed 5 bases at V and 4 bases at J, with 9 bases between. CDR3 length: 13 amino acids. CDR1 is PRHDT, CDR2 FYEKMQ, per germline (reference sequence). The CDR3 loop is CASSQRLYNEQFF. For the CDR3, the DNA is TGTGCCAGCAGCCAACGTTTGTACAATGAGCAGTTCTTC.

A single count supports this clone. The chain links TRBV5-1 to TRBJ2-3; no reliable D call. Trimming pared 2 bases from V and 8 bases from J, leaving 12 bases between. The CDR3 has 13 amino acids. Per the germline V gene, CDR1 is SGHRS and CDR2 is YFSETQ. In nucleotides, the CDR3 is TGCGCCAGCAGCTTCCTCCCAGGTGGTACGCAGTATTTT. It translates to CASSFLPGGTQYF.

Remarks on this clone: Additional DNA sequences in this sample encode the identical CDR3. The CDR3 DNA reads as TGCGCCAGCAGCCAAGATTTGGGGTACGAGCAGTACTTC. Protein sequence: CASSQDLGYEQYF. This chain connects TRBV4-1 to TRBJ2-7; D not certain. Germline V gives CDR1 MGHRA, CDR2 YSYEKL. The ends were cut back, 0 bases at V and 4 bases at J, with 7 bases in the middle. There are 13 residues in the CDR3.

This chain uses TRBV29-1 with TRBJ1-2; 10 bases are a match to TRBD1. The CDR3 is 15 amino acids. In germline, CDR1 is SQVTM, CDR2 ANQGSEA. V was clipped by 8 bases and J by 4 bases; unmatched bases: 13. CDR3 residues: CSTPSGTGVGYGYTF. The CDR3 DNA reads as TGCAGCACCCCTTCCGGGACAGGGGTTGGCTATGGCTACACCTTC. Full variable domain (outside the CDR3, taken from reference TRBV29-1 and TRBJ1-2): SAVISQKPSRDICQRGTSLTIQCQVDSQVTMMFWYRQQPGQSLTLIATANQGSEATYESGFVIDKFPISRPNLTFSTLTVSNMSPEDSSIYLCSTPSGTGVGYGYTFGSGTRLTVV.

This clone was seen only once. The chain has TRBV9 and TRBJ2-7; TRBD2 agrees at 10 bases. The V and J ends lost 0 bases and 5 bases, in that order; junction bases with no gene match: 8. There are 16 residues in the CDR3. CDR1 SGDLS and CDR2 YYNGEE come from the germline V gene. The CDR3 is CASSVGRSGGANEQYF. CDR3 in DNA: TGTGCCAGCAGCGTAGGTCGGAGCGGGGGGGCCAACGAGCAGTACTTC.

V is TRBV6-5 and J is TRBJ2-7; TRBD1 matches at 7 bases. CDR1 and CDR2 from the germline V gene are MNHEY and SVGAGI. V gave up 0 bases and J gave up 5 bases; unmatched junction bases: 1. The CDR3 is made up of 13 amino acids. The CDR3 spells CASSYSQGDEQYF. The CDR3, as DNA: TGTGCCAGCAGTTACTCTCAGGGGGACGAGCAGTACTTC.

In this sample, this clone turned up once. The chain links TRBV13 to TRBJ2-5; D unclear. From germline, CDR1 is PRHDT and CDR2 FYEKMQ (reference sequence). The CDR3 covers 12 residues. V shed 5 bases and J shed 5 bases, with 9 bases lying between them. CDR3 amino acids: CASSVTAETQYF. In nucleotides, the CDR3 is TGTGCCAGCAGCGTAACCGCGGAGACCCAGTACTTC.

V gene TRBV29-1 combines with J gene TRBJ2-1; tentative D call: TRBD2 (6 bases). The V and J ends lost 5 bases and 7 bases respectively, with 9 bases between them. From germline, CDR1 is SQVTM and CDR2 ANQGSEA. The length of the CDR3 is 11 residues. In DNA form, the CDR3 reads TGCAGCGTTCGGGGAGGAAATGAGCAGTTCTTC. Translated, it gives CSVRGGNEQFF.

The DNA for the CDR3 is TGTGCCAGCAGCTTAGTGGTCGAGAACACTGAAGCTTTCTTT. It translates to CASSLVVENTEAFF. This sequence joins TRBV7-9 and TRBJ1-1; D is uncertain. The CDR3 is 14 amino acids. The ends were cut back, 1 base at V and 1 base at J, with 7 bases in the middle. Looked up from germline, CDR1 is SEHNR and CDR2 is FQNEAQ (reference sequence).

This clone has a handful of counts. The V gene is TRBV11-1, the J gene TRBJ2-1; a weak D match, TRBD2 (5 bases). Between the trimmed V and J ends, which lost 0 bases and 7 bases, there was a span of 13 bases. Germline lookup yields CDR1 SGHAT and CDR2 FQDESV (reference sequence). This CDR3 spans 15 amino acids. The CDR3 here is CASSLASGRLNEQFF. CDR3 DNA sequence: TGTGCCAGCAGCTTAGCGAGCGGCAGGCTAAATGAGCAGTTCTTC.

This clone showed up just once. V is TRBV29-1 and J is TRBJ1-2; D is unclear. Germline lookup yields CDR1 SQVTM and CDR2 ANQGSEA. The CDR3 sequence is 10 residues long. Trimming shortened V by 0 bases and J by 7 bases, and 3 bases separated the two germline ends. In nucleotides, the CDR3 is TGCAGCGTTGAAGATGTTGGCTACACCTTC. Its translation is CSVEDVGYTF.

J is TRBJ2-1 and V is TRBV7-8; D unresolved. Germline values: CDR1 SGHVS, CDR2 FQNEAQ. The CDR3 is made up of 12 amino acids. Deletions cut 5 bases from V and 7 bases from J, with 9 bases between. The CDR3 DNA sequence: TGTGCCAGCAGCCCCCGGGTGAATGAGCAGTTCTTC. Translation gives CASSPRVNEQFF.

The chain joins TRBV30 to TRBJ2-7, with D possibly being TRBD1 (5 bases). Deletions cut 0 bases from V and 5 bases from J, with 14 bases between. The CDR3 extends over 14 amino acids. Per germline, CDR1 GTSNPN and CDR2 SVGIG (reference sequence). Here the CDR3 DNA reads TGTGCCTGGAGTGTTTCGGCAGGGCGGAACGAGCAGTACTTC. As protein: CAWSVSAGRNEQYF. The full variable domain, in which reference TRBV30 and TRBJ2-7 provide the parts outside the CDR3, is SQTIHQWPATLVQPVGSPLSLECTVEGTSNPNLYWYRQAAGRGLQLLFYSVGIGQISSEVPQNLSASRPQDRQFILSSKKLLLSDSGFYLCAWSVSAGRNEQYFGPGTRLTVT.

The chain carries TRBV5-6 and TRBJ2-7; D is ambiguous. Germline V gene sequence: CDR1 SGHDT, CDR2 YYEEEE. This CDR3 region has 14 residues. V lost 4 bases to trimming and J lost 2 bases, with 13 bases between them. The DNA for the CDR3 is TGTGCCAGCAGCCCCGGCCGTGGGGCCTACGAGCAGTACTTC. Translation gives CASSPGRGAYEQYF.

This clone was counted only a few times. J is TRBJ1-6 and V is TRBV25-1, with D possibly being TRBD1 (5 bases). Trimming stripped 2 bases from V and 19 bases from J, with 15 bases between. This CDR3 is 12 amino acids long. CDR1 is MGHDK and CDR2 is SYGVNS in the germline V gene. The CDR3 bases are TGTGCCAGCAGTGAAGGGGGGTCCGTGGTACACTTT. This codes for CASSEGGSVVHF.

V usage is TRBV27 and J usage is TRBJ1-5; D unclear. Germline CDR1 and CDR2: MNHEY and SMNVEV (reference sequence). The V end lost 2 bases, the J end lost 4 bases, and 6 bases lay between the germline ends. The CDR3 covers 13 residues. DNA for the CDR3: TGTGCCAGCAGTTTAGGTACAAATCAGCCCCAGCATTTT. Its protein product is CASSLGTNQPQHF.

On this clone: Other DNA variants within this sample encode the same CDR3. The V call is TRBV30, the J call TRBJ2-7; 10 positions match TRBD1. The germline CDR1 and CDR2 sequences are GTSNPN and SVGIG (reference sequence). The CDR3 totals 14 residues. V lost 0 bases and J lost 2; bases outside the gene matches: 1. The CDR3 region has the DNA TGTGCCTGGAGTGTAGGACAGGGGGCCTACGAGCAGTACTTC. Residues: CAWSVGQGAYEQYF.

This clone came up a few times. The chain joins TRBV29-1 to TRBJ1-2; D remains ambiguous. The CDR3 has 13 residues. The V gene lost 8 bases and the J gene lost 1 base, with 14 bases spanning the gap. Germline V gene lookup returns CDR1 SQVTM and CDR2 ANQGSEA. CDR3: CSSRDELNYGYTF. DNA of the CDR3: TGCAGCTCTCGCGATGAGCTTAACTATGGCTACACCTTC.

This chain joins TRBV10-3 and TRBJ1-5; D call uncertain. Germline V lookup: CDR1 ENHRY, CDR2 SYGVKD. The CDR3 runs to 14 residues. Trimming cost V 8 bases and J 3 bases, with 14 bases left between them. The chain's CDR3 is CAIQEEGTNQPQHF. CDR3 coding DNA: TGTGCCATCCAAGAGGAGGGAACCAATCAGCCCCAGCATTTT.

V gene TRBV10-3 combines with J gene TRBJ1-1; no clear D gene. Trimming left V 2 bases short and J 0 bases short, with 13 bases between. The CDR3 is 16 residues long. Germline V CDR1 and CDR2: ENHRY, SYGVKD. This CDR3 is CAISEGLLVMNTEAFF. DNA of the CDR3: TGTGCCATCAGTGAGGGACTTCTGGTCATGAACACTGAAGCTTTCTTT.

In this sample, this clone turned up a few times. J is TRBJ2-3 and V is TRBV7-2, with 7 bases matching TRBD1. The V segment lost 5 bases and the J segment 4 bases; nucleotides outside the gene matches: 9. Germline V lookup: CDR1 SGHTA, CDR2 FQGNSA. This CDR3 contains 15 residues. The CDR3 sequence: CASSHDREFADTQYF. CDR3 in DNA: TGTGCCAGCAGCCACGACAGGGAGTTCGCAGATACGCAGTATTTT.

A single count supports this clone. The chain joins TRBV6-5 to TRBJ1-6; D unclear. This CDR3 has 13 residues. The germline V gene has CDR1 MNHEY and CDR2 SVGAGI. Trimming removed 1 base at V and 9 bases at J, with 7 bases between. For the CDR3, the DNA is TGTGCCAGCAGTTACTACGTCTTTTCACCCCTCCACTTT. Amino acid sequence: CASSYYVFSPLHF.

CDR3 nucleotides: TGTGCCAGCAGCTTGGGGGCTGAAAAACTGTTTTTT. The encoded protein is CASSLGAEKLFF. The rearrangement uses TRBV7-9 and TRBJ1-4, with D possibly TRBD1 on 6 matching bases. The CDR3 contains 12 residues. V was pared by 3 bases and J by 7 bases, with 6 bases between. Germline lookup yields CDR1 SEHNR and CDR2 FQNEAQ (reference sequence).

The chain uses TRBV30 and TRBJ2-2, with D unresolved. CDR3 length: 14 residues. V was trimmed by 3 bases and J by 0 bases, leaving 8 bases between them. Germline CDR1 is GTSNPN and CDR2 is SVGIG (reference sequence). The DNA for the CDR3 is TGTGCCTGGAGCTTGGGATCGAACACCGGGGAGCTGTTTTTT. This translates into CAWSLGSNTGELFF.

The chain combines TRBV2 with TRBJ2-3; D may be TRBD1 (5 bases). The CDR3 runs to 15 residues. CDR1 and CDR2 (germline): SNHLY, FYNNEI. The germline V and J ends were trimmed by 10 bases and 1 base, with 18 bases remaining between them. This chain's CDR3 is CATRVAGPRTDTQYF. CDR3 bases: TGTGCCACCCGTGTTGCAGGGCCGCGCACAGATACGCAGTATTTT.